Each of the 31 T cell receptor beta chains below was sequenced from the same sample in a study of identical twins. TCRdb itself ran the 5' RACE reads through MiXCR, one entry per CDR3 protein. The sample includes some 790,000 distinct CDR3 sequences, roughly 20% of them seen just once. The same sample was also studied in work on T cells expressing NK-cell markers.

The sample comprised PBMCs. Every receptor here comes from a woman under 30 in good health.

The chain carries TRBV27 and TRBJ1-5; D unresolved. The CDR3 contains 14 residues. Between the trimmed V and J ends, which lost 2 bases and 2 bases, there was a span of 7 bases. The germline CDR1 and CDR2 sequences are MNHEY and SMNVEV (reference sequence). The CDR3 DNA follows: TGTGCCAGCAGTTTAGTATCGGGCAATCAGCCCCAGCATTTT. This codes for CASSLVSGNQPQHF.

The CDR3 nucleotides read TGCAGCGGTCGATTCGCCGTCCGGGGACGCCTATACGAGCAGTACTTC. Translated: CSGRFAVRGRLYEQYF. The chain joins TRBV29-1 to TRBJ2-7; TRBD1 or TRBD2 may be the D gene (5 bases each). The CDR3 loop spans 16 amino acids. Germline V gene lookup returns CDR1 SQVTM and CDR2 ANQGSEA. Trimming removed 7 bases from V and 4 bases from J, with 26 bases in between.

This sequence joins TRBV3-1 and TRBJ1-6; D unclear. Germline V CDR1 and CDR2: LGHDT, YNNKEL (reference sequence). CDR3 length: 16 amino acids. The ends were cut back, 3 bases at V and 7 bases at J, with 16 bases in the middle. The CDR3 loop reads CASSQPGGFGNSPLHF. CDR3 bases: TGTGCCAGCAGCCAGCCCGGAGGGTTCGGGAATTCACCCCTCCACTTT.

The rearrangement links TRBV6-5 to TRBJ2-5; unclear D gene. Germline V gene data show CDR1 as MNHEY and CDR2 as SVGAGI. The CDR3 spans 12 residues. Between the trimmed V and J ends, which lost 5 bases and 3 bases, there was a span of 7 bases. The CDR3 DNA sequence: TGTGCCAGCAGTCAAAGAGAAGAGACCCAGTACTTC. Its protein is CASSQREETQYF.

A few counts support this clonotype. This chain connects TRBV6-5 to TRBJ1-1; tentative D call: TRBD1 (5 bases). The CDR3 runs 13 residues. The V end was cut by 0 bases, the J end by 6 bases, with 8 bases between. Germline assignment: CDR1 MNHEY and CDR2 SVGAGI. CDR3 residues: CASSYSAGAEAFF. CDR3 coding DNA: TGTGCCAGCAGTTACTCTGCGGGGGCTGAAGCTTTCTTT.

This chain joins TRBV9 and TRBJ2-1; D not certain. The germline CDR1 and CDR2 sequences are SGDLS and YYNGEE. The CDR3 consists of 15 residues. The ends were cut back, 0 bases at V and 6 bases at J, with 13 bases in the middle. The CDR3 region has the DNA TGTGCCAGCAGCGTAGCTGGCCATCAAGGCAATGAGCAGTTCTTC. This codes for CASSVAGHQGNEQFF.

CDR3 coding DNA: TGTGCCAGCAGGAAACAGGGCTCCTACGAGCAGTACTTC. It encodes CASRKQGSYEQYF. The chain links TRBV7-8 to TRBJ2-7; possible D gene TRBD1, 6 bases. The germline V gene has CDR1 SGHVS and CDR2 FQNEAQ. The CDR3 consists of 13 residues. V gave up 6 bases and J gave up 0 bases, with 9 bases separating them.

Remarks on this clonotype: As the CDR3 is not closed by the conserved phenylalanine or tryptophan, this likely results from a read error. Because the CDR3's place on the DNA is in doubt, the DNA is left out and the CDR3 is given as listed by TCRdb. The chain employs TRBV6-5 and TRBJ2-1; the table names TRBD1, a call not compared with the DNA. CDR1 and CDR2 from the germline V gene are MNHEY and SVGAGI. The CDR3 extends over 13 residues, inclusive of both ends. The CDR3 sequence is CASSLGTGARAYL.

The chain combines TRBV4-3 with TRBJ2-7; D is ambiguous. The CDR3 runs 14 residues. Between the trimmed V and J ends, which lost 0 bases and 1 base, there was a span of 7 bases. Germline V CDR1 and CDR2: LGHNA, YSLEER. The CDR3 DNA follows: TGCGCCAGCAGCCAAGATCACGGATCCTACGAGCAGTACTTC. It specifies CASSQDHGSYEQYF.

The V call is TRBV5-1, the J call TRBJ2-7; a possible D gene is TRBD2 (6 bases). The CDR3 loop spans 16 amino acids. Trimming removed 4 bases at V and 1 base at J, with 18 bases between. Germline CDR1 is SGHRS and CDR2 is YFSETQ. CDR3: CASSLGGTRASYEQYF. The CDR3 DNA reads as TGCGCCAGCAGCCTGGGGGGAACTCGAGCTTCCTACGAGCAGTACTTC.

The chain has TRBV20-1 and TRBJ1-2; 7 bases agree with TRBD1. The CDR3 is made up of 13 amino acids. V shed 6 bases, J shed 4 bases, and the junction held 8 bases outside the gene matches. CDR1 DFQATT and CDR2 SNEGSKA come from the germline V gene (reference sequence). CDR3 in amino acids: CSAWTGGPYGYTF. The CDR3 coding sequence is TGCAGTGCCTGGACAGGAGGCCCCTATGGCTACACCTTC.

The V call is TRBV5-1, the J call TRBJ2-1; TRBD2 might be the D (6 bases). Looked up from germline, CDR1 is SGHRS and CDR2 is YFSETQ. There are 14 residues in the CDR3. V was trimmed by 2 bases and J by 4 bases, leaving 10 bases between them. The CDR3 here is CASSFGGVYNEQFF. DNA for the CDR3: TGCGCCAGCAGCTTTGGCGGGGTTTACAATGAGCAGTTCTTC.

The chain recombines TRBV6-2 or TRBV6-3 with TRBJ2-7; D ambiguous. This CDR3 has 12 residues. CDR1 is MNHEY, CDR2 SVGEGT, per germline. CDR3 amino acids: CASQGIGDEQYF. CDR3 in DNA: TGTGCAAGCCAAGGGATCGGCGACGAGCAGTACTTC.

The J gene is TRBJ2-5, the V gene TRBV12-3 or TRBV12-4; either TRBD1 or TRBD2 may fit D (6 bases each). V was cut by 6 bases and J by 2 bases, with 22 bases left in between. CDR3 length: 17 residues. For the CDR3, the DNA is TGTGCCAGCAGCCCCCTCGGAGGGGCGGGACATCAAGAGACCCAGTACTTC. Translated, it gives CASSPLGGAGHQETQYF.

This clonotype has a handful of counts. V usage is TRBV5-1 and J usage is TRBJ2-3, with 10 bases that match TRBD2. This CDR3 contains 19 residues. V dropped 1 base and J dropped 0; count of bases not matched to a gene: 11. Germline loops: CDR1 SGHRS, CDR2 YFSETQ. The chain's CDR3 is CASSLLALAGLASTDTQYF. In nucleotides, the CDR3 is TGCGCCAGCAGCTTGCTCGCACTAGCGGGGCTTGCTAGCACAGATACGCAGTATTTT.

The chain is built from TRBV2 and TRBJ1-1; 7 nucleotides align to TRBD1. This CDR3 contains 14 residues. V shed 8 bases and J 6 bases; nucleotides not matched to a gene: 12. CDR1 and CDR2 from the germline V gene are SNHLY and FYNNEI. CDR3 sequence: CASLYPRGGAEAFF. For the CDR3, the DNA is TGTGCCAGCTTATATCCCAGGGGGGGAGCTGAAGCTTTCTTT.

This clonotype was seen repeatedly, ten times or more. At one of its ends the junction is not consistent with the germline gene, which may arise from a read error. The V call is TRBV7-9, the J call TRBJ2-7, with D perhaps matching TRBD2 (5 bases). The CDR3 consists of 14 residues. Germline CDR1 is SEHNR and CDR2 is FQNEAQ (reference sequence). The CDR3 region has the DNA TGCGCCAGCAGCTTCACGGGGTCCTCCTACGAGCAGTACTTC. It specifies CASSFTGSSYEQYF.

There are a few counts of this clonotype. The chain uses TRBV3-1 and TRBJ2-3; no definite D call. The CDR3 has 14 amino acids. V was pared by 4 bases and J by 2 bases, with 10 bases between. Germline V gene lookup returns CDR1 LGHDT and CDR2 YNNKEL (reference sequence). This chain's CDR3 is CASSPTRPTDTQYF. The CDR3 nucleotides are TGTGCCAGCAGCCCGACGCGACCCACAGATACGCAGTATTTT.

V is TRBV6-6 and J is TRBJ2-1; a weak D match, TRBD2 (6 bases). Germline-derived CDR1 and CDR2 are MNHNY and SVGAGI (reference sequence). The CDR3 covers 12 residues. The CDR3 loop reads CAVGGSYNEQFF. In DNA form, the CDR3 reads TGTGCTGTCGGAGGGTCCTACAATGAGCAGTTCTTC.

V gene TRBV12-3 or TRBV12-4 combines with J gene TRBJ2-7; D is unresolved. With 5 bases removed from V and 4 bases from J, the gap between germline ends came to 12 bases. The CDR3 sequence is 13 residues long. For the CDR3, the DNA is TGTGCCAGCAGTCTCGCCTCTATTTACGAGCAGTACTTC. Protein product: CASSLASIYEQYF.

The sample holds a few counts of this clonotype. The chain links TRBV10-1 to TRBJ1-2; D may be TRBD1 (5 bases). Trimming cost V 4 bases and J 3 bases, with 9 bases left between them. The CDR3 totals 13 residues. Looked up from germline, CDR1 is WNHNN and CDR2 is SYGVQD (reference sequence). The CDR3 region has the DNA TGCGCCAGCAGTGCTGGGACCCACTATGGCTACACCTTC. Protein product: CASSAGTHYGYTF.

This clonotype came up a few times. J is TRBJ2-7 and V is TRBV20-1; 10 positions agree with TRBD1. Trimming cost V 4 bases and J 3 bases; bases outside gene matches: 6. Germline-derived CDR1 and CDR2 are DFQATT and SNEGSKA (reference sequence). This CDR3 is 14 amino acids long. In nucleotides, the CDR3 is TGCAGTGCTATTCGGACAGGGGGTATCTACGAGCAGTACTTC. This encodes CSAIRTGGIYEQYF.

The chain's CDR3 is CASSRAPVISEAFF. As DNA, the CDR3 is TGTGCCAGCAGCCGAGCCCCCGTTATCTCTGAAGCTTTCTTT. This chain connects TRBV3-1 to TRBJ1-1; D gene unclear. CDR1 and CDR2 from the germline V gene are LGHDT and YNNKEL (reference sequence). Trimming stripped 4 bases from V and 6 bases from J, with 15 bases between. CDR3 length: 14 amino acids.

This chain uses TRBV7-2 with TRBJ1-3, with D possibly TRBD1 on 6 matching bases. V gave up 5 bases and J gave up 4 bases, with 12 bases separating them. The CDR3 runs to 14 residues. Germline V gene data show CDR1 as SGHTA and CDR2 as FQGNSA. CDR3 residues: CASSQGRGGNTIYF. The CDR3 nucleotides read TGTGCCAGCAGCCAGGGGAGGGGCGGAAACACCATATATTTT.

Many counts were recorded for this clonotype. The CDR3 coding sequence is TGTGCCAGCAGTTTCGCGGGCTCCTACAATGAGCAGTTCTTC. Its protein is CASSFAGSYNEQFF. V gene TRBV12-3 or TRBV12-4 combines with J gene TRBJ2-1, with D maybe TRBD2 (5 bases). The CDR3 spans 14 residues. Trimming took 3 bases from V and 0 from J, leaving 6 bases between them.

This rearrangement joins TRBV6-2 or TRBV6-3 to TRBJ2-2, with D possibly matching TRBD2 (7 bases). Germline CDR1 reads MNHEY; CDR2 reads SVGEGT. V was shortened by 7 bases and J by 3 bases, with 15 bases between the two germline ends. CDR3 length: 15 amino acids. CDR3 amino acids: CASTRGGDDTGELFF. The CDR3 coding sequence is TGTGCCAGCACCCGAGGGGGGGACGACACCGGGGAGCTGTTTTTT.

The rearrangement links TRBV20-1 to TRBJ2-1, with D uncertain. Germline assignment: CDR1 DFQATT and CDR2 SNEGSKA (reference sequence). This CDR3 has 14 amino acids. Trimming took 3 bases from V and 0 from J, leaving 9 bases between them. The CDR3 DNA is TGCAGTGCTAGTAGCCCGGGCTCCTACAATGAGCAGTTCTTC. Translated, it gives CSASSPGSYNEQFF.

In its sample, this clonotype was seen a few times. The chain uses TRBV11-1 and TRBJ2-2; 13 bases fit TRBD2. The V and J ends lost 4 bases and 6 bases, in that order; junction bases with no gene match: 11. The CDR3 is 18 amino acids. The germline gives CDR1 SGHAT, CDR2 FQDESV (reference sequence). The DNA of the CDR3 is TGTGCCAGCAGCTCAAGACTAGCGGGGGGCCCTACCCCCGGGGAGCTGTTTTTT. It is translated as CASSSRLAGGPTPGELFF.

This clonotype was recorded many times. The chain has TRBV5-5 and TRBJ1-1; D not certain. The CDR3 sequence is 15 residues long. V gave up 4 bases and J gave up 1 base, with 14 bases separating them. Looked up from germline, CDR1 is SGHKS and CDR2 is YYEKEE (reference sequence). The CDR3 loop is CASSRVGRQNTEAFF. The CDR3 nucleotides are TGTGCCAGCAGCCGAGTGGGGAGACAGAACACTGAAGCTTTCTTT.

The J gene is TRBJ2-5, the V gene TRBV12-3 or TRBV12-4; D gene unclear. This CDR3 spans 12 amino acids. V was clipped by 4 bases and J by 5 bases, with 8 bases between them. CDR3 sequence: CASSYGWETQYF. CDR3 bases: TGTGCCAGCAGTTATGGGTGGGAGACCCAGTACTTC.

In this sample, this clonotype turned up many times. CDR3 region: CASRSRTSTDTQYF. For the CDR3, the DNA is TGCGCCAGCCGTAGCAGAACTAGCACAGATACGCAGTATTTT. The chain is built from TRBV5-1 and TRBJ2-3; no clear D gene. V gave up 7 bases and J gave up 0 bases, with 12 bases separating them. In germline, CDR1 is SGHRS, CDR2 YFSETQ. The CDR3 consists of 14 residues.